The next 14 T cell receptor beta chains were all read from a single sample in a study of cytomegalovirus exposure and HLA in healthy donors. PCR employed 60 Vbeta and 13 Jbeta primers. Profiled with immunoSEQ multiplex PCR; TCRdb holds only in-frame clones, not every one. This table has about 200,000 clones, about three quarters appearing once. The sequenced sample consisted of PBMCs. These receptors were taken from a man aged 18 to 29 in good health and CMV-seronegative.

V gene TRBV25-1 combines with J gene TRBJ2-1; 9 nucleotides line up with TRBD2. Germline-derived CDR1 and CDR2 are MGHDK and SYGVNS. The CDR3 sequence is 14 residues long. The V segment lost 4 bases and the J segment 9 bases; nucleotides outside the gene matches: 7. The CDR3 DNA is TGTGCCAGCAGTGCCCCCGGGACTAGCACTGAGCAGTTCTTC. It codes for CASSAPGTSTEQFF. The entire variable domain, with the rest obtained from reference TRBV25-1 and TRBJ2-1, is as follows: EADIYQTPRYLVIGTGKKITLECSQTMGHDKMYWYQQDPGMELHLIHYSYGVNSTEKGDLSSESTVSRIRTEHFPLTLESARPSHTSQYLCASSAPGTSTEQFFGPGTRLTVL.

The chain employs TRBV11-2 and TRBJ2-5; perhaps TRBD2 as D (5 bases). CDR3 length: 15 amino acids. Looked up from germline, CDR1 is SGHAT and CDR2 is FQNNGV. With 0 bases removed from V and 1 base from J, the gap between germline ends came to 9 bases. The CDR3 reads CASSLDSTSQETQYF. The CDR3 DNA follows: TGTGCCAGCAGCTTAGATAGTACTAGCCAAGAGACCCAGTACTTC.

J is TRBJ1-5 and V is TRBV10-3, with 7 bases matching TRBD1. The CDR3 sequence is 13 residues long. With 7 bases clipped from V and 3 bases from J, the junction kept 3 bases outside the gene matches. Germline values: CDR1 ENHRY, CDR2 SYGVKD. CDR3 sequence reads: CAIKGANNQPQHF. The CDR3 DNA follows: TGTGCCATCAAGGGGGCGAACAATCAGCCCCAGCATTTT.

The chain carries TRBV7-6 and TRBJ2-5; TRBD1 is a possible D gene (6 bases). The germline gives CDR1 SGHVS, CDR2 FNYEAQ. This CDR3 comprises 15 residues. Trimming left V 1 base short and J 6 bases short, with 15 bases between. CDR3 sequence (DNA): TGTGCCAGCAGCTTAGGGGCCAGGGGCCCTCAGACCCAGTACTTC. Translated, it gives CASSLGARGPQTQYF.

V gene TRBV19 combines with J gene TRBJ2-2; 9 bases match TRBD1. After removal of 6 bases from V and 4 bases from J, the junction contained 6 bases not matched to a gene. The length of the CDR3 is 15 residues. In germline, CDR1 is LNHDA, CDR2 SQIVND (reference sequence). The DNA for the CDR3 is TGTGCCAGTAGATCGACAGGGGGTTTCACCGGGGAGCTGTTTTTT. This translates into CASRSTGGFTGELFF.

This chain uses TRBV29-1 with TRBJ2-4, with a possible D match to TRBD1 (6 bases). V lost 4 bases to trimming and J lost 6 bases, with 16 bases between them. Germline lookup yields CDR1 SQVTM and CDR2 ANQGSEA. CDR3 length: 14 amino acids. The CDR3 region has the DNA TGCAGCGTTGTCAGCGGACAGTCGTTAAACATTCAGTACTTC. Protein: CSVVSGQSLNIQYF.

This clone has only a few counts. The V and J genes are TRBV7-2 and TRBJ2-5; D gene ambiguous. The V and J ends lost 0 bases and 0 bases respectively, with 11 bases between them. The CDR3 sequence is 16 residues long. Per germline, CDR1 SGHTA and CDR2 FQGNSA. The CDR3 loop is CASSLATPPYQETQYF. In DNA form, the CDR3 reads TGTGCCAGCAGCTTAGCGACTCCCCCGTACCAAGAGACCCAGTACTTC.

V and J are TRBV25-1 and TRBJ1-5; TRBD1 might be the D (6 bases). The V and J ends lost 3 bases and 6 bases respectively, with 15 bases between them. Germline V gene data show CDR1 as MGHDK and CDR2 as SYGVNS. This CDR3 contains 15 residues. The DNA of the CDR3 is TGTGCCAGCAGTGAGGGCAGGGGAGCAGGTCAGCCCCAGCATTTT. Amino acids: CASSEGRGAGQPQHF.

The chain couples TRBV15 to TRBJ2-1; 7 bases fit TRBD2. The germline V gene has CDR1 LNHNV and CDR2 YYDKDF (reference sequence). The ends lost 1 base at V and 5 bases at J; junction bases unmatched: 8. The length of the CDR3 is 16 residues. CDR3 DNA: TGTGCCACCAGCAGAGTTGTGACTAGCTGGGACAATGAGCAGTTCTTC. Protein sequence: CATSRVVTSWDNEQFF.

The V gene is TRBV7-2, the J gene TRBJ2-1; 11 nucleotides align to TRBD2. The V gene end was trimmed by 5 bases and the J gene end by 0 bases; junction bases not matched to a gene: 6. Germline CDR1 is SGHTA and CDR2 is FQGNSA. This CDR3 contains 17 residues. DNA of the CDR3: TGTGCCAGCAGCGCGACTAGCGGGGCTTACTCCTACAATGAGCAGTTCTTC. It codes for CASSATSGAYSYNEQFF.

The chain joins TRBV23-1 to TRBJ1-2; no clear D. TRBV23-1 counts as an open reading frame of uncertain function. Trimming left V 0 bases short and J 3 bases short, with 14 bases between. This CDR3 is built from 16 residues. DNA of the CDR3: TGCGCCAGCAGTCAATCGAGGAGGGAGAGGGACTATGGCTACACCTTC. This codes for CASSQSRRERDYGYTF.

The rearrangement joins TRBV5-4 to TRBJ2-2; 9 bases align to TRBD2. The CDR3 extends over 14 amino acids. Unmatched junction bases numbered 9, after V lost 10 bases and J lost 5 bases. Germline CDR1 is SGHNT and CDR2 is YYREEE (reference sequence). The CDR3 is CAGTRGGRTGELFF. CDR3 in DNA: TGTGCCGGGACGCGGGGGGGCCGTACCGGGGAGCTGTTTTTT.

The rearrangement links TRBV5-4 to TRBJ2-4; 7 nucleotides line up with TRBD1. Germline lookup yields CDR1 SGHNT and CDR2 YYREEE (reference sequence). The ends lost 4 bases at V and 7 bases at J; junction bases unmatched: 11. The CDR3 totals 15 residues. Written as DNA, the CDR3 is TGTGCCAGCAGCGTGGAACAGGGGCGATCGAACATTCAGTACTTC. The encoded protein is CASSVEQGRSNIQYF.

J is TRBJ2-3 and V is TRBV10-3, with TRBD2 identical over 13 bases. Losses at the gene ends were 3 bases for V and 3 bases for J; bases not matched to a gene: 3. The germline gives CDR1 ENHRY, CDR2 SYGVKD. This CDR3 comprises 16 residues. The CDR3 spells CAISDGLAGETDTQYF. In DNA, the CDR3 is TGTGCCATCAGTGATGGACTAGCGGGAGAGACAGATACGCAGTATTTT.